Shown below are 20 T cell receptor beta chains from a single sample sequenced in a study of neoadjuvant anti-PD-1 for oral cavity cancer. The method was immunoSEQ multiplex PCR; TCRdb's version includes in-frame clones alone and lacks a portion of them. The sample has tens of thousands of clones; about 90% are singletons. Time point in this sample: after neoadjuvant nivolumab, at surgical resection. The sequencing here drew on PBMCs, taken after nivolumab (anti-PD-1) treatment. The origin of the receptors is a person aged 35-79 years with oral cavity squamous cell carcinoma.

The genes are TRBV5-1 and TRBJ2-5, with 9 positions matching TRBD2. CDR1 SGHRS and CDR2 YFSETQ come from the germline V gene. The CDR3 has 16 amino acids. V lost 2 bases and J lost 3; bases outside the gene matches: 8. The CDR3 coding sequence is TGCGCCAGCAGCTTAACGCTTGGCGGGGGGGAAGAGACCCAGTACTTC. Amino acids: CASSLTLGGGEETQYF.

The chain is built from TRBV14 and TRBJ2-5; 7 bases are shared with TRBD2. This CDR3 has 13 amino acids. V shed 4 bases and J 5 bases; nucleotides not matched to a gene: 4. Germline values: CDR1 SGHDN, CDR2 FVKESK. The CDR3 sequence is CASSPWRGETQYF. CDR3 bases: TGTGCCAGCAGCCCTTGGCGGGGGGAGACCCAGTACTTC.

This sequence joins TRBV6-1 and TRBJ2-7; D may be TRBD1 (5 bases). The V gene lost 1 base and the J gene lost 3 bases, with 10 bases spanning the gap. CDR3 length: 14 residues. The germline V gene encodes CDR1 MNHNS and CDR2 SASEGT. The CDR3, as DNA: TGTGCCAGCAGTGAAGGAGGACACATCTACGAGCAGTACTTC. Residues: CASSEGGHIYEQYF.

The V call is TRBV4-1, the J call TRBJ2-7, with D unresolved. CDR3 length: 13 amino acids. Germline V gene lookup returns CDR1 MGHRA and CDR2 YSYEKL. V shed 4 bases and J shed 1 base, with 8 bases lying between them. CDR3 sequence (DNA): TGCGCCAGCAGCCGGGCAATTTCCTACGAGCAGTACTTC. This sequence encodes CASSRAISYEQYF.

The gene calls are TRBV6-5 and TRBJ2-2, with 9 bases identical to TRBD1. Losses at the gene ends were 4 bases for V and 7 bases for J; bases not matched to a gene: 4. The CDR3 spans 14 residues. Germline CDR1 reads MNHEY; CDR2 reads SVGAGI. CDR3 in DNA: TGTGCCAGCAGTTTTGGGACAGGGCTCGGGGAGCTGTTTTTT. It specifies CASSFGTGLGELFF.

This sequence joins TRBV6-6 and TRBJ2-5; possible D gene TRBD2, 5 bases. V was pared by 6 bases and J by 7 bases, with 9 bases between. Germline V gene sequence: CDR1 MNHNY, CDR2 SVGAGI (reference sequence). This CDR3 comprises 11 residues. The CDR3 DNA sequence: TGTGCCAGCAGCTCGGGGTGGACCCAGTACTTC. It codes for CASSSGWTQYF.

V usage is TRBV12-5 and J usage is TRBJ2-2, with D possibly called TRBD1 or TRBD2 (5 bases each). This CDR3 is built from 15 residues. CDR1 and CDR2 from the germline V gene are LGHNT and FRNRAP. With 6 bases removed from V and 4 bases from J, the gap between germline ends came to 15 bases. CDR3: CASGPGPPSTGELFF. The CDR3 DNA is TGTGCTAGTGGACCGGGACCTCCGAGCACCGGGGAGCTGTTTTTT.

This sequence joins TRBV4-1 and TRBJ2-3; 12 positions agree with TRBD2. The CDR3 contains 20 residues. The germline V gene encodes CDR1 MGHRA and CDR2 YSYEKL. The ends lost 4 bases at V and 8 bases at J; junction bases unmatched: 22. The CDR3: CASSRLTLASGRALYGTQYF. In nucleotides, the CDR3 is TGCGCCAGCAGCCGCTTGACCCTAGCTAGCGGGAGGGCCCTGTATGGTACGCAGTATTTT.

The chain couples TRBV7-9 to TRBJ2-3, with D tentatively TRBD2 (5 bases). Germline CDR1 is SEHNR and CDR2 is FQNEAQ (reference sequence). This CDR3 comprises 15 residues. The V and J ends lost 4 bases and 5 bases respectively, with 16 bases between them. DNA of the CDR3: TGTGCCAGCAGCTGGAGGAGAACGGAGCAAGATACGCAGTATTTT. It encodes CASSWRRTEQDTQYF. Using reference TRBV7-9 and TRBJ2-3 for the parts outside the CDR3, the full variable domain is DTGVSQNPRHKITKRGQNVTFRCDPISEHNRLYWYRQTLGQGPEFLTYFQNEAQLEKSRLLSDRFSAERPKGSFSTLEIQRTEQGDSAMYLCASSWRRTEQDTQYFGPGTRLTVL.

J is TRBJ1-1 and V is TRBV27; D may be TRBD1 (5 bases). V was cut by 1 base and J by 1 base, with 16 bases left in between. Looked up from germline, CDR1 is MNHEY and CDR2 is SMNVEV (reference sequence). The CDR3 spans 17 residues. This CDR3 reads CASSLYSWAGPNTEAFF. CDR3 coding DNA: TGTGCCAGCAGTTTATATAGCTGGGCAGGGCCGAACACTGAAGCTTTCTTT.

The rearrangement uses TRBV6-1 and TRBJ2-5; either TRBD1 or TRBD2 may fit D (5 bases each). Germline V gene lookup returns CDR1 MNHNS and CDR2 SASEGT. The V gene lost 4 bases and the J gene lost 1 base, with 13 bases spanning the gap. This CDR3 has 15 amino acids. CDR3 residues: CASSGESGTQETQYF. The CDR3 nucleotides are TGTGCCAGCAGTGGTGAATCCGGGACCCAAGAGACCCAGTACTTC.

V and J are TRBV7-8 and TRBJ2-5, with D possibly TRBD1 on 5 matching bases. The CDR3 runs 14 residues. Germline assignment: CDR1 SGHVS and CDR2 FQNEAQ. The ends were cut back, 4 bases at V and 3 bases at J, with 12 bases in the middle. The chain's CDR3 is CASSSTETKETQYF. In nucleotides, the CDR3 is TGTGCCAGCAGCTCGACAGAAACAAAAGAGACCCAGTACTTC.

The chain links TRBV2 to TRBJ2-7; 9 bases line up with TRBD1. The CDR3 is 14 amino acids. Per germline, CDR1 SNHLY and CDR2 FYNNEI. Germline trimming cut 5 bases from V and 5 bases from J; bases unmatched to any gene: 7. This CDR3 reads CASSSDRGFDEQYF. The CDR3, as DNA: TGTGCCAGCAGTAGTGACAGGGGGTTCGACGAGCAGTACTTC.

The J gene is TRBJ2-1, the V gene TRBV5-1; D call uncertain. Trimming took 0 bases from V and 15 from J, leaving 16 bases between them. Germline CDR1 is SGHRS and CDR2 is YFSETQ. There are 13 residues in the CDR3. DNA for the CDR3: TGCGCCAGCAGCTTGGGAATGCGAGAGAATCGGTTCTTC. This translates into CASSLGMRENRFF.

The chain is built from TRBV25-1 and TRBJ1-2; D is perhaps TRBD1 (5 bases). V lost 2 bases to trimming and J lost 6 bases, with 22 bases between them. CDR3 length equals 17 residues. The germline V gene has CDR1 MGHDK and CDR2 SYGVNS. The CDR3 DNA sequence: TGTGCCAGCAGTGAAAATCCCCTAGCCGGGGGGAAGGATGGCTACACCTTC. It is translated as CASSENPLAGGKDGYTF.

This chain links TRBV30 with TRBJ1-2; 8 nucleotides match TRBD1. Germline V gene sequence: CDR1 GTSNPN, CDR2 SVGIG (reference sequence). This CDR3 spans 13 amino acids. Trimming took 5 bases from V and 6 from J; bases not matched to a gene: 8. CDR3 loop: CAWYGQGGHGYTF. CDR3 coding DNA: TGTGCCTGGTACGGACAGGGAGGGCATGGCTACACCTTC.

The V call is TRBV19, the J call TRBJ2-2; D gene unclear. V gave up 5 bases and J gave up 2 bases, with 15 bases separating them. Per germline, CDR1 LNHDA and CDR2 SQIVND (reference sequence). The CDR3 contains 16 residues. The CDR3: CASSPPALLNTGELFF. DNA for the CDR3: TGTGCCAGTAGTCCCCCCGCCCTCTTAAACACCGGGGAGCTGTTTTTT.

This chain links TRBV4-1 with TRBJ2-7, with 7 bases fitting TRBD1. Germline V gives CDR1 MGHRA, CDR2 YSYEKL. With V trimmed by 4 bases and J by 3 bases, 12 bases remained unmatched. The CDR3 is made up of 16 amino acids. The CDR3 DNA sequence: TGCGCCAGCAGCCGAGGGATGACAGGGAACCTCTACGAGCAGTACTTC. It specifies CASSRGMTGNLYEQYF.

The chain has TRBV5-6 and TRBJ2-7; TRBD2 matches 7 bases. The CDR3 runs 15 residues. The V segment lost 5 bases and the J segment 5 bases; nucleotides outside the gene matches: 13. Germline values: CDR1 SGHDT, CDR2 YYEEEE. CDR3 sequence reads: CASRDGGGLGHEQYF. The CDR3 nucleotides are TGTGCCAGCAGGGACGGAGGTGGACTAGGCCACGAGCAGTACTTC.

The CDR3 DNA reads TGTGCCAGCAGCCGGCCTAGCGGGAGGTACGAGCAGTACTTC. Amino acids: CASSRPSGRYEQYF. The chain links TRBV7-2 to TRBJ2-7; 11 bases map to TRBD2. The CDR3 is made up of 14 amino acids. Germline V gene lookup returns CDR1 SGHTA and CDR2 FQGNSA. J was trimmed by 4 bases and V by 5 bases; bases with no gene match: 4.